The clone carrying this T cell receptor beta chain was counted many times. This record belongs to a study of CD8+CD57+ T cells in acquired aplastic anemia. Study information: DNA per sorted CD4+ or CD8+ sample ranged about 0.19 to 30 ug, averaging about 2.9 ug.

CDR3 size: 15 residues. Trimming took 5 bases from V and 7 from J; bases not matched to a gene: 7. Per germline, CDR1 SGHRS and CDR2 YFSETQ. TCR beta VDJ and CDR3 were profiled, and genomic DNA was the template. TCRdb reprocessed the reads via MiXCR and lists one record per CDR3 protein. Here the sample spans fewer than 250,000 distinct CDR3 sequences, roughly 56% being singletons. This chain links TRBV5-1 with TRBJ1-6; 9 nucleotides match TRBD1. The source of this sequence is a human donor in good health, serving as a control. Input material: sorted CD4+, CD8+, or CD8+CD57+ T cells (not recorded which) from PBMCs. The CDR3 nucleotides are TGCGCCAGCAGAACCTCGACAGGGGGGAATTCACCCCTCCACTTT. The encoded protein is CASRTSTGGNSPLHF.